The sequence of this T cell receptor beta chain was determined in a study of blood T cell repertoires in COVID-19. Data came from immunoSEQ multiplex PCR; TCRdb stores just in-frame clones and leaves some out. This sample has 400,000 or so clones, with 90% found just once. Looked up from germline, CDR1 is MDHEN and CDR2 is SYDVKM. Trimming took 3 bases from V and 0 from J, leaving 15 bases between them. CDR3 size: 18 residues. Two consecutive negative NP/OP PCR tests, clearance, or resolved symptoms defined Cohort 3 recovery. This sequence joins TRBV28 and TRBJ2-6; D is unclear. This TCR derives from a man aged 18 to 29 who had recovered from COVID-19. The sample consisted of PBMCs or T cells enriched from blood (not recorded which). This CDR3 is CASSLIDTTPSGANVLTF. In DNA form, the CDR3 reads TGTGCCAGCAGTTTGATAGATACCACCCCCTCTGGGGCCAACGTCCTGACTTTC.